This T cell receptor (beta chain) originates from a study of T cells in Graves' hyperthyroidism and ophthalmopathy. The germline V and J ends were trimmed by 1 base and 2 bases, with 9 bases remaining between them. This CDR3 is built from 14 residues. Germline V gives CDR1 LNHDA, CDR2 SQIVND (reference sequence). From RNA transcripts, TCR beta CDR3 regions were amplified. The study used the HTBI primer set for a first-round RT-PCR of the TCR CDR3. TCRdb re-derived calls from the multiplex PCR reads in MiXCR, one entry per CDR3 protein. This repertoire shows fewer than 550,000 distinct CDR3 sequences, around a quarter found once; its top ten account for approximately 10%. The sample holds many counts of this clonotype.

The chain has TRBV19 and TRBJ2-7; the D gene is possibly TRBD2 (6 bases). Sequencing was carried out using blood. The TCR sequence derives from a woman aged 25 to 45 with Graves' ophthalmopathy. The CDR3: CASSIAGETYEQYF. The CDR3 nucleotides read TGTGCCAGTAGTATAGCGGGAGAGACCTACGAGCAGTACTTC.